Below, one TCR beta chain is given with its context. The CDR3 length is 13 residues. CDR1 is MDHEN and CDR2 is SYDVKM in the germline V gene. V was pared by 2 bases and J by 1 base, with 5 bases between. This sample is drawn from a study of technical replicates of blood from a few donors. Here immunoSEQ multiplex PCR was the method, and the copy in TCRdb shows in-frame clones only, minus some. The profile shows about 74,000 clones, approximately 95% of them singletons. The TCR comes from a human donor in good health. The sample taken for sequencing was T cells isolated from PBMCs. The genes are TRBV28 and TRBJ2-5, with D hard to call. DNA of the CDR3: TGTGCCAGCAGTTTACGGTCCCAAGAGACCCAGTACTTC. This encodes CASSLRSQETQYF.